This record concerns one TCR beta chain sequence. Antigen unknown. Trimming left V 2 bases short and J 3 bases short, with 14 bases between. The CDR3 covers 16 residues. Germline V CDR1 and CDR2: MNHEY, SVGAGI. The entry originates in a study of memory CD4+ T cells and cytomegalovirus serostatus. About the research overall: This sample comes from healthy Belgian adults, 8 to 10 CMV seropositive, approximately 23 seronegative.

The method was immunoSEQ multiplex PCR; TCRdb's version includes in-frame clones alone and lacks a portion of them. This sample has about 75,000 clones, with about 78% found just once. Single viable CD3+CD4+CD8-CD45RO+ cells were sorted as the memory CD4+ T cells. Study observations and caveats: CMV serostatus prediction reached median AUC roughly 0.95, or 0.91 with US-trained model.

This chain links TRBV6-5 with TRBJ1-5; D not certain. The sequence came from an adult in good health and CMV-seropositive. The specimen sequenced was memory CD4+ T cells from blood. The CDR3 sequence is CASSYKERGLNQPQHF. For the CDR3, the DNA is TGTGCCAGCAGTTACAAGGAGAGAGGGCTCAATCAGCCCCAGCATTTT.